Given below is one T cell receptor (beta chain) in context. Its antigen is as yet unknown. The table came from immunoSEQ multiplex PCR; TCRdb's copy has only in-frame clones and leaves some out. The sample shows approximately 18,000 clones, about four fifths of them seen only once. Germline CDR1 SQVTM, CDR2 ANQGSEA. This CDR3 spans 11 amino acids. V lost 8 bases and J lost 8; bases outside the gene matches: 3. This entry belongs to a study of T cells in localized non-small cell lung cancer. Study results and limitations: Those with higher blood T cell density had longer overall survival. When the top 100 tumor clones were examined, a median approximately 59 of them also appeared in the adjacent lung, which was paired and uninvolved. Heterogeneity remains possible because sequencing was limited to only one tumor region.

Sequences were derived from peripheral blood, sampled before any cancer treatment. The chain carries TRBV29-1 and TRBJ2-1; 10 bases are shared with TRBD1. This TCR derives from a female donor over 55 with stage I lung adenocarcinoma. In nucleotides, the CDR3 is TGCAGCCACGACAGGGGGCATGAGCAGTTCTTC. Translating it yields CSHDRGHEQFF.